This TCR beta chain was identified in a study of shared clonotypes between healthy human individuals. Trimming shortened V by 4 bases and J by 1 base, and 10 bases separated the two germline ends. The germline CDR1 and CDR2 sequences are WSHSY and SAAADI. The length of the CDR3 is 14 residues. The repertoire was sequenced with immunoSEQ multiplex PCR; TCRdb's copy has only in-frame clones and lacks some. In the table there are 850,000 to 1,200,000 clones, under 80% of which are singletons. The sequence derives from a man aged 18 to 29 in good health. Input material: memory CD4+ T cells sorted from blood. The subset: CD45RA-negative fraction. V and J are TRBV10-2 and TRBJ2-5; TRBD2 might be the D (5 bases). The CDR3 nucleotides are TGCGCCAGCAGTGGAAGTCTAGCCCAAGAGACCCAGTACTTC. Encoded protein: CASSGSLAQETQYF.